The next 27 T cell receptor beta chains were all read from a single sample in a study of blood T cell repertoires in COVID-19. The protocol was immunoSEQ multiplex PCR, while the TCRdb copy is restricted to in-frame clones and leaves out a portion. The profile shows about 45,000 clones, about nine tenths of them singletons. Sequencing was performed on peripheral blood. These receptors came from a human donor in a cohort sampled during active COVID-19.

The CDR3 bases are TGTGCCAGCAGCTTAGCAGGGGATGCCTATGGCTACACCTTC. Protein product: CASSLAGDAYGYTF. The chain employs TRBV7-6 and TRBJ1-2; a weak D match, TRBD1 (5 bases). The CDR3 length is 14 residues. V shed 0 bases and J shed 4 bases, with 9 bases lying between them. Germline CDR1 is SGHVS and CDR2 is FNYEAQ.

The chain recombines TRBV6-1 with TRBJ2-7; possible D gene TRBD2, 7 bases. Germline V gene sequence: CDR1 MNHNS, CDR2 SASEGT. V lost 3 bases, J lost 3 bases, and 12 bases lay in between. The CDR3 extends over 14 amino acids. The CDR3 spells CASSERGRVYEQYF. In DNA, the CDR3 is TGTGCCAGCAGTGAGCGGGGGCGAGTCTACGAGCAGTACTTC.

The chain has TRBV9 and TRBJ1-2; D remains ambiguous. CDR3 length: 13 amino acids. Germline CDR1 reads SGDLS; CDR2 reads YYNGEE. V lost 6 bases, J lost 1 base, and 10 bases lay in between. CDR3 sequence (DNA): TGTGCCAGCACGGCGGGAGGTAACTATGGCTACACCTTC. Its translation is CASTAGGNYGYTF.

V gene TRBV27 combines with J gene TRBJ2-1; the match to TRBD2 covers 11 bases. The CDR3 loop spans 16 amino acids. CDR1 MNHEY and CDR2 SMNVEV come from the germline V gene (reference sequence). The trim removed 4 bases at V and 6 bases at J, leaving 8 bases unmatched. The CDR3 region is CASSSLAGGLGNEQFF. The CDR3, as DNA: TGTGCCAGCAGTTCCTTAGCGGGGGGGCTGGGCAATGAGCAGTTCTTC.

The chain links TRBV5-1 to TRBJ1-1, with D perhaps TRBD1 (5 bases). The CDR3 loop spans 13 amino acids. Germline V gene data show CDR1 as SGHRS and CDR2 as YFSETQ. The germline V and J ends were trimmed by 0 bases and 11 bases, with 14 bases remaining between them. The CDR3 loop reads CASSLVTGERAFF. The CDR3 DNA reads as TGCGCCAGCAGCTTGGTAACAGGTGAACGGGCTTTCTTT.

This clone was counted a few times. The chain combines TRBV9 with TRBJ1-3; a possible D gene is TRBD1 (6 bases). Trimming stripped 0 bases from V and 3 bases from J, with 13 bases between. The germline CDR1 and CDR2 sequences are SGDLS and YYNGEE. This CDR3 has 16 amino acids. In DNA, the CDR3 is TGTGCCAGCAGCGTAGCGGTCGGGGGGCTTGGAAACACCATATATTTT. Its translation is CASSVAVGGLGNTIYF.

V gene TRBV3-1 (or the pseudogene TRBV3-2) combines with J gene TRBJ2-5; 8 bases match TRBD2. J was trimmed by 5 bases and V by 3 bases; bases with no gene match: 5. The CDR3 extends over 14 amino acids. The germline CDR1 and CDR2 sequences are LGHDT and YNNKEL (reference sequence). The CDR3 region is CASSQRGAYETQYF. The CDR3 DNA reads TGTGCCAGCAGCCAGCGGGGGGCTTACGAGACCCAGTACTTC.

The CDR3 coding sequence is TGTGCCAGCAGCTTCGGACCCGGGACAGGGGGCGAGTCTGGCTACACCTTC. Translation gives CASSFGPGTGGESGYTF. V is TRBV11-2 and J is TRBJ1-2; 12 nucleotides align to TRBD1. Germline V gene lookup returns CDR1 SGHAT and CDR2 FQNNGV. The CDR3 covers 17 residues. With V trimmed by 3 bases and J by 7 bases, 12 bases remained unmatched.

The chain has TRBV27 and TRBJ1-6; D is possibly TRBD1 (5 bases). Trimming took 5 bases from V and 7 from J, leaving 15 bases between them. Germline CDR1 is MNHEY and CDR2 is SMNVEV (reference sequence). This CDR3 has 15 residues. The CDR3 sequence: CASSTKGLGNSPLHF. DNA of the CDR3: TGTGCCAGCAGTACCAAGGGACTGGGCAATTCACCCCTCCACTTT.

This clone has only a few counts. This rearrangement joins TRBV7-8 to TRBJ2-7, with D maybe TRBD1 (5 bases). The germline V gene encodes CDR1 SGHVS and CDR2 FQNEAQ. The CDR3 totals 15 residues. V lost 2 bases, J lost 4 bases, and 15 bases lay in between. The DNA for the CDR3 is TGTGCCAGCAGCTTATGGAAGGGGATCAAGTACGAGCAGTACTTC. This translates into CASSLWKGIKYEQYF.

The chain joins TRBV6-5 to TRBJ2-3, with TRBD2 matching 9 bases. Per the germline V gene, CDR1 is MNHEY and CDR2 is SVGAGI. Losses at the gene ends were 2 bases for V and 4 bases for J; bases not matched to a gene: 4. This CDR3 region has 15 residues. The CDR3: CASSYRGLASDTQYF. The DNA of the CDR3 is TGTGCCAGCAGTTACCGGGGACTAGCTTCAGATACGCAGTATTTT.

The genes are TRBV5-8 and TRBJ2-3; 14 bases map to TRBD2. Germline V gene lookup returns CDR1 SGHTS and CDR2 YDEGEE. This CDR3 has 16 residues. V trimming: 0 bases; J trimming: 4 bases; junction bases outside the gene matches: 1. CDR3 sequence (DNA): TGTGCCAGCAGCTTGGGGACTAGCGGGGGGCCAGATACGCAGTATTTT. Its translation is CASSLGTSGGPDTQYF.

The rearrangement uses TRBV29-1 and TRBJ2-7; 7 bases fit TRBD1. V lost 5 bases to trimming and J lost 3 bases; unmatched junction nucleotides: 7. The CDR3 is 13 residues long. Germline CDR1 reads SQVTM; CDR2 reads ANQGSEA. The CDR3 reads CSVWMTGNYEQYF. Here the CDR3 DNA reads TGCAGCGTTTGGATGACAGGGAACTACGAGCAGTACTTC.

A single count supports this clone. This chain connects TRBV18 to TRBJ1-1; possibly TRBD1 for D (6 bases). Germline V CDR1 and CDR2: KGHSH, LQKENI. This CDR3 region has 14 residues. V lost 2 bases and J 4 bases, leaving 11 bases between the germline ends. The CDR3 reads CASSPKQGSTEAFF. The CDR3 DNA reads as TGTGCCAGCTCACCAAAACAGGGATCCACTGAAGCTTTCTTT.

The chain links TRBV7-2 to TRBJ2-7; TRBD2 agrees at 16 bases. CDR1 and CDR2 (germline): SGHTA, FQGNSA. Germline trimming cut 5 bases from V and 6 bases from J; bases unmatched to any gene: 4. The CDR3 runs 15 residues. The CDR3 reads CASSLGTSGGAEQYF. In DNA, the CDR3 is TGTGCCAGCAGCCTAGGGACTAGCGGGGGGGCCGAGCAGTACTTC.

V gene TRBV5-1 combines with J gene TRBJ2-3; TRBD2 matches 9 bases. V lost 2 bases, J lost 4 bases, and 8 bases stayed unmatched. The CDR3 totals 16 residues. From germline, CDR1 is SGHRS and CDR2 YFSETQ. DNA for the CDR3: TGCGCCAGCAGCTTAAACTTGGCGGGGGGGCCAGATACGCAGTATTTT. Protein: CASSLNLAGGPDTQYF.

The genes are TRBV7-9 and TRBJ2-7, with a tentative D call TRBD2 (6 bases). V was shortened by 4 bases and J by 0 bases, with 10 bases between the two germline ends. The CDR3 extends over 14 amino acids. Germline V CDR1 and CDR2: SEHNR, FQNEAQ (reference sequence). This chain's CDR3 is CASSSGTVSYEQYF. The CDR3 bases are TGTGCCAGCAGCTCGGGGACTGTCTCCTACGAGCAGTACTTC. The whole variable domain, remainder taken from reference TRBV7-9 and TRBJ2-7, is DTGVSQNPRHKITKRGQNVTFRCDPISEHNRLYWYRQTLGQGPEFLTYFQNEAQLEKSRLLSDRFSAERPKGSFSTLEIQRTEQGDSAMYLCASSSGTVSYEQYFGPGTRLTVT.

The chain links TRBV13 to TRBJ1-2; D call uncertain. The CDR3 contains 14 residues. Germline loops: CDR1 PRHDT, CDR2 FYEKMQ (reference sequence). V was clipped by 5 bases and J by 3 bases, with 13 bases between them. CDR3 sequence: CASSPAGPDYGYTF. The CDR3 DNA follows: TGTGCCAGCAGCCCCGCTGGCCCTGACTATGGCTACACCTTC.

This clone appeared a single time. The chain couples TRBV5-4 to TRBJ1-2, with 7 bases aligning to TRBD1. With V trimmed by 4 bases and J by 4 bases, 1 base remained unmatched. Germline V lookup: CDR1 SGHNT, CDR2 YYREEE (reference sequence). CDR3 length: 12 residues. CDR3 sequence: CASSRDSYGYTF. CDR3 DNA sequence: TGTGCCAGCAGCAGGGACAGCTATGGCTACACCTTC.

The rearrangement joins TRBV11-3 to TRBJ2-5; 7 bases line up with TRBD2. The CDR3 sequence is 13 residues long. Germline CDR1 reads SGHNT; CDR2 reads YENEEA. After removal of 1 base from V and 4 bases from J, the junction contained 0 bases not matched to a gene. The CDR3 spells CASSLGGGETQYF. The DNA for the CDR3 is TGTGCCAGCAGCTTAGGGGGGGGAGAGACCCAGTACTTC.

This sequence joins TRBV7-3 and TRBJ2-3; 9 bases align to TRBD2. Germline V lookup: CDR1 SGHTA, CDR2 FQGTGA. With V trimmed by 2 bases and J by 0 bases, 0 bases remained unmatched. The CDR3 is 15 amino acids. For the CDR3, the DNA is TGTGCCAGCAGCTTAGCGGGGGGGAGCACAGATACGCAGTATTTT. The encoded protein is CASSLAGGSTDTQYF.

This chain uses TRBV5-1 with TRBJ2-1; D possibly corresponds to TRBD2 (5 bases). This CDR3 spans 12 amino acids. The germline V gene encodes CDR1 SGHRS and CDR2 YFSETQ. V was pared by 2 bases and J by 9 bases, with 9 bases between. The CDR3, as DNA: TGCGCCAGCAGCTTCCTAGGAGGTGAGCAGTTCTTC. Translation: CASSFLGGEQFF.

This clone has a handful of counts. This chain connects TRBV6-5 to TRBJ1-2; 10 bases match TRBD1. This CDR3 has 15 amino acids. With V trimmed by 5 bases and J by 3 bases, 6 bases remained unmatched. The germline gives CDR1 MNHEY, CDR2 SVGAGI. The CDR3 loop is CASSLPGQGYYGYTF. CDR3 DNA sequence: TGTGCCAGCAGTCTGCCGGGACAGGGGTACTATGGCTACACCTTC.

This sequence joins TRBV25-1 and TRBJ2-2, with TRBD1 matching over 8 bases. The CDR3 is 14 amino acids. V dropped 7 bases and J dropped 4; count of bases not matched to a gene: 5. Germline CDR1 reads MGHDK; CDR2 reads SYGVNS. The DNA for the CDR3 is TGTGCCAGCACCGGACAGGGCGGCACCGGGGAGCTGTTTTTT. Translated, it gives CASTGQGGTGELFF.

CDR3 sequence: CAWSVRWDSATNEKLFF. The DNA for the CDR3 is TGTGCCTGGAGTGTCCGATGGGACAGCGCAACTAATGAAAAACTGTTTTTT. V usage is TRBV30 and J usage is TRBJ1-4; the match to TRBD1 covers 7 bases. Trimming removed 0 bases from V and 0 bases from J; junction bases left unmatched: 7. The CDR3 runs to 17 residues. CDR1 GTSNPN and CDR2 SVGIG come from the germline V gene (reference sequence).

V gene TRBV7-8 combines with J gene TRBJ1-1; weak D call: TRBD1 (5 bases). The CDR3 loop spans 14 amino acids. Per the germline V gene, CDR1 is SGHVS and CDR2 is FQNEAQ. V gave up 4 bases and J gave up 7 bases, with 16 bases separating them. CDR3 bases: TGTGCCAGCAGCTCCGCAAGGGGCCCACTTGAAGCTTTCTTT. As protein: CASSSARGPLEAFF.

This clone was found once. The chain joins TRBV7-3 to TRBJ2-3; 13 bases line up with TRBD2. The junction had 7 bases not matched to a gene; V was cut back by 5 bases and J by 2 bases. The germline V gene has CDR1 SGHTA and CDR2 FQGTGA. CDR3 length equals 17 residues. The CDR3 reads CASSPLGLAGLTDTQYF. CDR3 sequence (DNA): TGTGCCAGCAGCCCTCTGGGACTAGCGGGGCTCACAGATACGCAGTATTTT.